The present T cell receptor (beta chain) was sequenced within a study of T cells in Graves' hyperthyroidism and ophthalmopathy. Overall study: At initial diagnosis, before any treatment had begun, peripheral blood was obtained. General study points: Most thyroid clonotypes with frequency above 0.001 were detected in blood.

At least ten counts were recorded for this clonotype. Its antigen is unidentified. What was amplified from RNA transcripts were TCR beta CDR3 regions. When the TCR CDR3 underwent first-round RT-PCR, the HTBI primer set was used. TCRdb itself ran the multiplex PCR reads through MiXCR, one entry per CDR3 protein. The data contain about 420,000 distinct CDR3 sequences, about a sixth of them singletons. Each diagnosis was grounded in clinical symptoms, serum thyroxine and TRAb, thyroid ultrasound, and orbital computed tomography. V shed 5 bases, J shed 6 bases, and the junction held 12 bases outside the gene matches. Looked up from germline, CDR1 is LNHDA and CDR2 is SQIVND (reference sequence). This CDR3 comprises 15 residues.

The source is a woman aged 18 to 35 with Graves' hyperthyroidism. The chain carries TRBV19 and TRBJ1-2; 7 nucleotides match TRBD1. The sequencing sample was made of blood. The CDR3 protein is CASSRRDSRVDGYTF. The CDR3 DNA is TGTGCCAGTAGTCGCAGGGACAGCCGAGTGGATGGCTACACCTTC. The variable domain in full, completed from reference TRBV19 and TRBJ1-2, reads DGGITQSPKYLFRKEGQNVTLSCEQNLNHDAMYWYRQDPGQGLRLIYYSQIVNDFQKGDIAEGYSVSREKKESFPLTVTSAQKNPTAFYLCASSRRDSRVDGYTFGSGTRLTVV.